Described below is a single TCR beta chain sequence and its context. What it binds is not known. This PCR relied on a set of 60 Vbeta primers and 13 Jbeta primers. The assay was immunoSEQ multiplex PCR, and TCRdb's table has in-frame clones only and misses some. The sample shows about 98,000 clones, about three quarters of them seen only once. With 1 base clipped from V and 0 bases from J, the junction kept 10 bases outside the gene matches. CDR1 SGHDT and CDR2 YYEEEE come from the germline V gene. CDR3 length equals 18 residues. The data stem from a study of cytomegalovirus exposure and HLA in healthy donors. About the research overall: Within an early data release were roughly 90 million unique TCRs drawn from HLA-typed donors. Study conclusions and caveats: The HLA-A and HLA-B alleles of most subjects were reportedly predicted accurately from TCR beta sequences. In vitro confirmation showed three CMV-associated chains to be CMV antigen specific.

Donors counted as nominally healthy when sampled, yet unrecorded immune exposures were likely. The material sequenced was PBMCs. The clonotype originates from a man aged 40-50 years in good health and CMV-seronegative. The chain couples TRBV5-6 to TRBJ1-3; 7 bases are a match to TRBD1. The CDR3 protein is CASSLTNRGESSGNTIYF. The CDR3 DNA reads TGTGCCAGCAGCTTGACCAACAGGGGCGAGAGCTCTGGAAACACCATATATTTT.